Listed below are T cell receptor beta chains from one sample, sequenced in a study of post-analysis software for immune sequencing data. One entry per CDR3 protein, called by TCRdb with MiXCR from the PCR reads. The sample records 750,000 to 950,000 distinct CDR3 sequences, roughly 50% being singletons. Sample: blood. These receptors originate from a girl under 18 with multiple sclerosis. Each CDR3 is given with its conserved first and last residue.

v_call cdr3_aa
TRBV15 CATSLGTDSYNEQFF
TRBV20-1 CSAKETLAKNIQYF
TRBV12-3/TRBV12-4 CASSLTPTEQYF
TRBV7-3 CASSMSGASSYNEQFF
TRBV13 CASSGGLAEYQETQYF
TRBV7-3 CASSTSGLGRDEQFF
TRBV6-2/TRBV6-3 CASRLGTGSSYEQYF
TRBV3-1 CASSHGTYEQYF
TRBV2 CASRAGGDTEAFF
TRBV6-6 CASSYGSGQTSYEQYF
TRBV27 CASRSQGGPNQPQHF
TRBV27 CASSPRDRGNIQYF
TRBV2 CASKGGTYTDTQYF
TRBV11-2 CASSLEVGVSEQYF
TRBV7-9 CASSERNSYGYTF
TRBV20-1 CSGWTSGVGNEQFF
TRBV29-1 CSVEAGGWFDEQFF
TRBV12-3/TRBV12-4 CASDGTTRDRYNEQFF
TRBV3-1 CASSQLAGGETQYF
TRBV7-2 CASSFGGRLQETQYF
TRBV7-3 CASSLTRREGPDTQYF
TRBV5-1 CASSLGQAKTNYGYTF
TRBV20-1 CSATINDRLNQPQHF
TRBV20-1 CSARDIRQGGLSYEQYF
TRBV29-1 CSVELRRETQYF
TRBV6-5 CASSYRRASGGYEQYF
TRBV29-1 CSVEDTGNTQYF
TRBV6-5 CASSYSLGTYEQYF
TRBV7-3 CASSLGLAEGEQFF
TRBV3-1 CASSQVRSDYGYTF
TRBV4-1 CASSQEQAGRGTEAFF
TRBV27 CASRRLTGTLDEQYF
TRBV25-1 CASTRGLFADTQYF
TRBV27 CASSFGLGGYQETQYF
TRBV7-2 CASSFPWNEQFF
TRBV5-1 CASSLRQETSTDTQYF
TRBV7-9 CASSLTSGALTVDNEQFF
TRBV20-1 CCAQGTSGGEVDTQYF
TRBV10-3 CAISEYSSETQYF
TRBV6-4 CASSVSAGTSYEQYF
TRBV20-1 CSAGRDTYNEQYF
TRBV27 CASSLSIRKNRGFSYNSPLHF
TRBV12-3/TRBV12-4 CASMGGSGQYF